A single T cell receptor beta chain is shown here with its context. Antigen: not known. It was unsorted whole blood that yielded blood RNA, and germline DNA was also extracted. The V end was cut by 8 bases, the J end by 13 bases, with 22 bases between. Germline V CDR1 and CDR2: MNHEY, SVGAGI. The CDR3 sequence is 13 residues long. This sample stems from a study of tumor-infiltrating lymphocytes in primary liver carcinoma. Whole-study findings and limits: It was tumor-adjacent and tumor-blood pairs that overlapped less than tumor region pairs did.

Researchers generated TCR beta cDNA from 500 ng of total RNA, relying on a constant-region primer. Three rounds of nested multiplex PCR with slightly modified ARM-PCR produced TCR beta libraries. TRBV1-TRBV30 forward primers paired with a C-beta reverse primer drove the first two PCR rounds, around 10 cycles each. In TCRdb, the multiplex PCR reads were re-called with MiXCR into one record per CDR3 protein. Of approximately 340,000 distinct CDR3 sequences listed, approximately 65% were seen once; the top ten hold under 8%. Sequenced sample: peripheral blood. The TCR originated in a man aged 35 to 55 with primary liver carcinoma and hepatitis B virus infection. J is TRBJ2-3 and V is TRBV6-5; D remains ambiguous. The CDR3 coding sequence is TGTGCCAGCGGTACCCCCTCCGGATACGCGGAGTATTTT. It codes for CASGTPSGYAEYF.